The source of this T cell receptor (beta chain) is a study of blood T cell repertoires in COVID-19. Some clones are missing from TCRdb's copy, which holds only in-frame ones; the method was immunoSEQ multiplex PCR. The table has around 280,000 clones, roughly 90% seen once. Looked up from germline, CDR1 is SGHTA and CDR2 is FQGTGA. The CDR3 has 13 residues. V shed 5 bases and J 3 bases; nucleotides not matched to a gene: 2. This clone was seen more than once but under ten times. The sequence derives from a woman aged 50 to 60 who had recovered from COVID-19. The chain employs TRBV7-3 and TRBJ1-2, with 8 bases lining up with TRBD1. Input material: peripheral blood. CDR3 in DNA: TGTGCCAGCAGCGCGACAGGGGACTATGGCTACACCTTC. Translation gives CASSATGDYGYTF.